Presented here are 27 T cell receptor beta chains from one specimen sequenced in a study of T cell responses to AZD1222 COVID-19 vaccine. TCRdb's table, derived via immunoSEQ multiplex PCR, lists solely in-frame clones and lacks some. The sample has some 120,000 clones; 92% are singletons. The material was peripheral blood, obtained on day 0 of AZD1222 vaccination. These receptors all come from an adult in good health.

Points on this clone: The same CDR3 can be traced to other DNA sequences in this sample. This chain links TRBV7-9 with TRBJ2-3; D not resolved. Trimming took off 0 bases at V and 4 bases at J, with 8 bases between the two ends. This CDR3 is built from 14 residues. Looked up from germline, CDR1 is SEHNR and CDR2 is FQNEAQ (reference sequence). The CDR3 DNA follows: TGTGCCAGCAGCTTAGCTGGGGTTCCAGATACGCAGTATTTT. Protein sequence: CASSLAGVPDTQYF.

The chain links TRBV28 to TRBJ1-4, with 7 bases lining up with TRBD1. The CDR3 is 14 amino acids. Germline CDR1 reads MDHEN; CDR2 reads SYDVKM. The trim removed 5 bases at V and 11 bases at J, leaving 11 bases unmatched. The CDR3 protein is CASSTNRDSRKLFF. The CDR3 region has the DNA TGTGCCAGCAGTACAAACCGGGACAGTCGGAAACTGTTTTTT.

CDR3 region: CASYKWGRDTGELFF. The CDR3 nucleotides read TGTGCCAGCTACAAGTGGGGAAGGGACACCGGGGAGCTGTTTTTT. The chain links TRBV18 to TRBJ2-2; unclear D gene. This CDR3 spans 15 amino acids. CDR1 is KGHSH and CDR2 is LQKENI in the germline V gene. V was pared by 7 bases and J by 3 bases, with 15 bases between.

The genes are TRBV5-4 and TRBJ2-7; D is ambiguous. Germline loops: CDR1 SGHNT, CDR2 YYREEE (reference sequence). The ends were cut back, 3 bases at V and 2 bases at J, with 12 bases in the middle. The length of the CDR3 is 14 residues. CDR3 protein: CASSSVDTAYEQYF. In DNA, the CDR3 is TGTGCCAGCAGCTCCGTAGACACGGCCTACGAGCAGTACTTC.

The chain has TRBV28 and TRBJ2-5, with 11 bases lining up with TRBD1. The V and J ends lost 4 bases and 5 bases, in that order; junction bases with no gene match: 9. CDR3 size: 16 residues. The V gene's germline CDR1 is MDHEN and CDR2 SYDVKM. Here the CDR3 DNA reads TGTGCCAGCAGTTCTTATCGGACAGGGGGCCGCGAGACCCAGTACTTC. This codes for CASSSYRTGGRETQYF.

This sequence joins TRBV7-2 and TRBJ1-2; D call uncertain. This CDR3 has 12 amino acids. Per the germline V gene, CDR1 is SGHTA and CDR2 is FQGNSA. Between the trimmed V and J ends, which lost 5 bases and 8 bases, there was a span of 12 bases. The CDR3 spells CASSLGTGGYTF. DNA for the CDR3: TGTGCCAGCAGCCTTGGAACGGGGGGCTACACCTTC.

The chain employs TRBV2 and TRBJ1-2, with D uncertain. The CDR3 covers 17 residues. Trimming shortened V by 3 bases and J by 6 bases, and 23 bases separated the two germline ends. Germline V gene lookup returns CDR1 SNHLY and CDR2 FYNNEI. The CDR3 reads CASSEYRSVAPSDGYTF. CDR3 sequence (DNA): TGTGCCAGCAGTGAGTACCGCAGTGTTGCTCCGTCCGATGGCTACACCTTC.

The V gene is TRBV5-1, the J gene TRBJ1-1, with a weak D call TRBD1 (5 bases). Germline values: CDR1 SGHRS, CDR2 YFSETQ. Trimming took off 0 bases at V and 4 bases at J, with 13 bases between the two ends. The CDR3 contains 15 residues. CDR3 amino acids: CASSLEPNGGTEAFF. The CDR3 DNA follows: TGCGCCAGCAGCTTGGAACCAAATGGGGGCACTGAAGCTTTCTTT.

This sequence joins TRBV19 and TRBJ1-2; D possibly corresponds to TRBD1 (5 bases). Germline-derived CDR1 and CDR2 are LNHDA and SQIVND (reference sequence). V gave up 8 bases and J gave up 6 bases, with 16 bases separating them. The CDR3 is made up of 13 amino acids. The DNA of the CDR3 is TGTGCCAGTTCCCAATTCGGGACGGATGGCTACACCTTC. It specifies CASSQFGTDGYTF.

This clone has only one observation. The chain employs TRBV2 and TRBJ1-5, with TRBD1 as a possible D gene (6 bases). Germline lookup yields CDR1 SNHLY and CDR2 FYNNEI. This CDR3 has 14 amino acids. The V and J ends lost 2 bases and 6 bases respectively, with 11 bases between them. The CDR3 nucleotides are TGTGCCAGCAGTGAACAGGGGAGCGCTCAGCCCCAGCATTTT. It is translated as CASSEQGSAQPQHF.

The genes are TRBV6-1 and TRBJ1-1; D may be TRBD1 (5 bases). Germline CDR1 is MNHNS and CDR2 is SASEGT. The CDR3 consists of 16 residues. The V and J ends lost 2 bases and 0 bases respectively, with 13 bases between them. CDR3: CASSEFGGGLNTEAFF. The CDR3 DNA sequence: TGTGCCAGCAGTGAATTCGGGGGAGGACTGAACACTGAAGCTTTCTTT.

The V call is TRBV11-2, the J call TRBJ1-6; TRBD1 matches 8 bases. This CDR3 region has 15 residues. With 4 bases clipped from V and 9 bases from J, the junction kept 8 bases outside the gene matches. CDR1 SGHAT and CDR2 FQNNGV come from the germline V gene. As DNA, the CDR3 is TGTGCCAGCAGCTCGTTACAGGGGGTAGGTTCACCCCTCCACTTT. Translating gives CASSSLQGVGSPLHF.

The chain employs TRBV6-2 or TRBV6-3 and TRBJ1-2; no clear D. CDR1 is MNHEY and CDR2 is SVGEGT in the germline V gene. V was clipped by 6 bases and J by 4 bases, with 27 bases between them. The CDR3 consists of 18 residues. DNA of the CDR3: TGTGCCAGCAGCCGAATGGGAGGTGGAGTAAGCGTTGGCTATGGCTACACCTTC. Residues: CASSRMGGGVSVGYGYTF.

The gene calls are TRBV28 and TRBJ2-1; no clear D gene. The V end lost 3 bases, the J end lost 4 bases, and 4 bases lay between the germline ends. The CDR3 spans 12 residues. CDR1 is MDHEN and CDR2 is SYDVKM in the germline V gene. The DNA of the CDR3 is TGTGCCAGCAGTTTTGGTTACAATGAGCAGTTCTTC. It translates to CASSFGYNEQFF.

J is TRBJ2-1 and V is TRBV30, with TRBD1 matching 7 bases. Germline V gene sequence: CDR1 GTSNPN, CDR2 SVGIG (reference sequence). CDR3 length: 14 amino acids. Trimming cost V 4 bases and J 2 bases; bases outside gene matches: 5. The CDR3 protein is CAWKPGQTYNEQFF. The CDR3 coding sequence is TGTGCCTGGAAACCGGGACAGACCTACAATGAGCAGTTCTTC.

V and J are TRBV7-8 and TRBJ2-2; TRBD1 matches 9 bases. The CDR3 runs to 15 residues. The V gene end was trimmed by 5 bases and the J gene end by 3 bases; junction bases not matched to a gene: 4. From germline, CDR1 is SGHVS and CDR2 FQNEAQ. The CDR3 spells CASSPGTGYTGELFF. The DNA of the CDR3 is TGTGCCAGCAGCCCCGGGACAGGGTACACCGGGGAGCTGTTTTTT.

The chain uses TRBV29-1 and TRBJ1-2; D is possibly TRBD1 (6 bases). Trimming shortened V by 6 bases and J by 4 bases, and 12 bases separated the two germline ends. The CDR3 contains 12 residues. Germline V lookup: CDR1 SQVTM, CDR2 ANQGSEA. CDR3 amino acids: CSVGGGRYGYTF. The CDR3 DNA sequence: TGCAGCGTGGGGGGGGGCCGCTATGGCTACACCTTC. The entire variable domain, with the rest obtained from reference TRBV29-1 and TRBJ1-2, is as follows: SAVISQKPSRDICQRGTSLTIQCQVDSQVTMMFWYRQQPGQSLTLIATANQGSEATYESGFVIDKFPISRPNLTFSTLTVSNMSPEDSSIYLCSVGGGRYGYTFGSGTRLTVV.

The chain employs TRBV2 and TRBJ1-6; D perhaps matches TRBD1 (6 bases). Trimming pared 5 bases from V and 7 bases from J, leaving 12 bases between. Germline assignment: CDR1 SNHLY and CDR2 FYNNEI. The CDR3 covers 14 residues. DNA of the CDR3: TGTGCCAGCAGTTTAACAGGGAGCAATTCACCCCTCCACTTT. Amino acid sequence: CASSLTGSNSPLHF.

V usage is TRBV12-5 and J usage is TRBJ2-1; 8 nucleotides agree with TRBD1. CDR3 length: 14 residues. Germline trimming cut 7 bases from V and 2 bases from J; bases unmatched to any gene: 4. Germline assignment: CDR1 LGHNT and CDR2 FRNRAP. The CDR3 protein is CASAPGQAYNEQFF. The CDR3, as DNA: TGTGCTAGTGCCCCGGGACAGGCCTACAATGAGCAGTTCTTC.

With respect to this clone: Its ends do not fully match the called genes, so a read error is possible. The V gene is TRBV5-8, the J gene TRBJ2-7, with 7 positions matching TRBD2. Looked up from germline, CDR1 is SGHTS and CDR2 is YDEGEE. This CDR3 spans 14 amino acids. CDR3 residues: CASILGGGRNEQYF. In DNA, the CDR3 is TGTGCCAGCATCTTGGGGGGGGGTAGGAACGAGCAGTACTTC. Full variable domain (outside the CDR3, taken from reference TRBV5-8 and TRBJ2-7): EAGVTQSPTHLIKTRGQQATLRCSPISGHTSVYWYQQALGLGLQFLLWYDEGEERNRGNFPPRFSGRQFPNYSSELNVNALELEDSALYLCASILGGGRNEQYFGPGTRLTVT.

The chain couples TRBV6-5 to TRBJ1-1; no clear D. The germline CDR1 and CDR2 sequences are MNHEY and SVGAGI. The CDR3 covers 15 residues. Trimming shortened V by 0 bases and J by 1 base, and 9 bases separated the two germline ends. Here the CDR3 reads CASSYSTSGNTEAFF. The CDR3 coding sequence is TGTGCCAGCAGTTACTCCACCTCGGGGAACACTGAAGCTTTCTTT.

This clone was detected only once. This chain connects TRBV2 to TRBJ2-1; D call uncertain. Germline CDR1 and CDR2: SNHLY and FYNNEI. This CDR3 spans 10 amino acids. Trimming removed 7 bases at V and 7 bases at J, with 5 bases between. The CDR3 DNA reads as TGTGCCAGCACCCTTAATGAGCAGTTCTTC. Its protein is CASTLNEQFF.

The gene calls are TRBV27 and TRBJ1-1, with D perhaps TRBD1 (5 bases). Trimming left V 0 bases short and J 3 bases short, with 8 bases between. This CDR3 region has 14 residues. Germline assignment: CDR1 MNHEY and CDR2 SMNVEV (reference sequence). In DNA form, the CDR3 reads TGTGCCAGCAGTTTATCGGGGGGATACACTGAAGCTTTCTTT. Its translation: CASSLSGGYTEAFF.

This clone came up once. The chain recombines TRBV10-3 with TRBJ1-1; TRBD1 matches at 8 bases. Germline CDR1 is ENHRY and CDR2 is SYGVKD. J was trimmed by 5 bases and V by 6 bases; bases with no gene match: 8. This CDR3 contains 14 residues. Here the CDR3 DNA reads TGTGCCATCAGGAAGACAGGGGTGGAGACTGAAGCTTTCTTT. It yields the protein CAIRKTGVETEAFF.

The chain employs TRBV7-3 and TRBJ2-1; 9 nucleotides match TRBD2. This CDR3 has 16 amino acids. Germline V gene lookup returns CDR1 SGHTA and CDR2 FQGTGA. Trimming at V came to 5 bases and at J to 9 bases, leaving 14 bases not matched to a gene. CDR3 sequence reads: CASSPLAGAASSEQFF. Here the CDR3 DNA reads TGTGCCAGCAGCCCCTTAGCGGGAGCCGCGTCTAGTGAGCAGTTCTTC.

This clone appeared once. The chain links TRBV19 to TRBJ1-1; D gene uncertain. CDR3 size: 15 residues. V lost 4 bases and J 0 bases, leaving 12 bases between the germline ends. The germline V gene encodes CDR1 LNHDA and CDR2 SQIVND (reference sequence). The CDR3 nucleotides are TGTGCCAGTAGTAGCCAGCGTTACATGAACACTGAAGCTTTCTTT. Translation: CASSSQRYMNTEAFF.

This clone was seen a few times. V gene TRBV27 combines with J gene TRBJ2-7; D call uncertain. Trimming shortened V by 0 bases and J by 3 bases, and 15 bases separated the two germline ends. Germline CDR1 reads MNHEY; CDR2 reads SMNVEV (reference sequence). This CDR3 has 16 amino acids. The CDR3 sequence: CASSLSYGQENYEQYF. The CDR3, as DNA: TGTGCCAGCAGTTTATCGTACGGGCAGGAGAACTACGAGCAGTACTTC.